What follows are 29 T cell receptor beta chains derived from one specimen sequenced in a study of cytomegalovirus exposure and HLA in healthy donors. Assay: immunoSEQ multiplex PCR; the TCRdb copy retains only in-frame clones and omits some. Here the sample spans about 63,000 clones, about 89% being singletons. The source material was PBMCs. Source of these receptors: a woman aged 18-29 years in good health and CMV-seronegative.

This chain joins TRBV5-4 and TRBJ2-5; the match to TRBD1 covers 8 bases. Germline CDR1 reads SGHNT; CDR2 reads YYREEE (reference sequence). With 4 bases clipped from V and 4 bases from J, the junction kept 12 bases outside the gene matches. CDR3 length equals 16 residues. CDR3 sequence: CASSLDRGRDGETQYF. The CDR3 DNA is TGTGCCAGCAGCCTCGACAGGGGTCGGGATGGAGAGACCCAGTACTTC.

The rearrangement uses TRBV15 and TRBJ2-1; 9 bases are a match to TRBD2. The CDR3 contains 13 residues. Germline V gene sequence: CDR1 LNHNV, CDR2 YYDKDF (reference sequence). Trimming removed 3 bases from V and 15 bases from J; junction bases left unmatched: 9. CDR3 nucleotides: TGTGCCACCAGCAGGTCCGGACTAGCGAGACGGTTCTTC. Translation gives CATSRSGLARRFF.

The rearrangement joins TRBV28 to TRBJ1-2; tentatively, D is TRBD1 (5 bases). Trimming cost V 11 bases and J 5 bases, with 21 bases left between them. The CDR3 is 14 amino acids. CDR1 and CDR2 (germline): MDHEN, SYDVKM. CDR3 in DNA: TGTGCCTGCCGGGGGAGGGCAGTGGCGTATGGCTACACCTTC. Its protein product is CACRGRAVAYGYTF.

The CDR3 DNA sequence: TGTGCCATCAGTGAGTCGGAGGGACTTAAGGCTGGCTACACCTTC. This encodes CAISESEGLKAGYTF. This chain connects TRBV10-3 to TRBJ1-2; D is perhaps TRBD1 (5 bases). This CDR3 has 15 amino acids. V dropped 0 bases and J dropped 7 bases, with 15 bases sitting between them. From germline, CDR1 is ENHRY and CDR2 SYGVKD.

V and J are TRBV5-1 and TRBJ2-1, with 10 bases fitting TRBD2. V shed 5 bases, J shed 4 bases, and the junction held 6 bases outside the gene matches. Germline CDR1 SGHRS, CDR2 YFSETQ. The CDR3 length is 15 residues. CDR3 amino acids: CASRVASGSYNEQFF. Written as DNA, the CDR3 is TGCGCCAGCAGGGTGGCTAGCGGGAGTTACAATGAGCAGTTCTTC.

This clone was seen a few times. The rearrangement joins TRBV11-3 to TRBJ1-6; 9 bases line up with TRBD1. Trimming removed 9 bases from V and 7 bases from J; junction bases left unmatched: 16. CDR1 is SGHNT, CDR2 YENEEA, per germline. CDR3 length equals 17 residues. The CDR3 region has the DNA TGTGCCAGACCCATTACCCCGCACAGGGGGCCCAATTCACCCCTCCACTTT. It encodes CARPITPHRGPNSPLHF.

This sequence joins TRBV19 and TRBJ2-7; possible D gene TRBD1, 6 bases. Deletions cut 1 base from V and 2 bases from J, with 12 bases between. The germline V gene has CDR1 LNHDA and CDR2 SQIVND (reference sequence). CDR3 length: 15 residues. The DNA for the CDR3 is TGTGCCAGTAGTATAGTCGGGACACTACCCTACGAGCAGTACTTC. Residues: CASSIVGTLPYEQYF.

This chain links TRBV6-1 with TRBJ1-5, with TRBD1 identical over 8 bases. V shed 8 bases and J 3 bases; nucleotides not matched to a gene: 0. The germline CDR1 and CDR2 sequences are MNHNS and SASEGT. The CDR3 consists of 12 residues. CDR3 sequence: CASQGANQPQHF. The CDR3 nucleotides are TGTGCCAGCCAGGGGGCCAATCAGCCCCAGCATTTT.

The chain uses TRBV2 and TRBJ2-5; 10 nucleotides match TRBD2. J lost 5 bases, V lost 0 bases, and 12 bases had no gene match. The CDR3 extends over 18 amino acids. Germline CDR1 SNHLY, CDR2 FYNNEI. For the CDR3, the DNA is TGTGCCAGCAGTGAAGCGCGGTTTGAGCGGGAGGGCGTGGAGACCCAGTACTTC. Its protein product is CASSEARFEREGVETQYF.

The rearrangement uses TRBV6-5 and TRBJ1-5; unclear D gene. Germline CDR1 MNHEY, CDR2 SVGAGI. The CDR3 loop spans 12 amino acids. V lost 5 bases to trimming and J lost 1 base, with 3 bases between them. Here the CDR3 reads CASSTSNQPQHF. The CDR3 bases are TGTGCCAGCAGTACAAGCAATCAGCCCCAGCATTTT.

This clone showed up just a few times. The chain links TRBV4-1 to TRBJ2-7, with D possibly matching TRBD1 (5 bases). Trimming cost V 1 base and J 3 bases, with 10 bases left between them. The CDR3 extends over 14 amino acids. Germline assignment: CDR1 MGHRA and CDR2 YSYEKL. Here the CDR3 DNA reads TGCGCCAGCAGCCAAGGTCCCCAGGGCTACGAGCAGTACTTC. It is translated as CASSQGPQGYEQYF.

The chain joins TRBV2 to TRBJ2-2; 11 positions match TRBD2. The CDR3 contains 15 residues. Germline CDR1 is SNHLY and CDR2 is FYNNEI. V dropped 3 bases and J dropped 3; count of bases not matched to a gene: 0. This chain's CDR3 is CASSEGLADTGELFF. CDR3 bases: TGTGCCAGCAGTGAGGGACTAGCGGACACCGGGGAGCTGTTTTTT.

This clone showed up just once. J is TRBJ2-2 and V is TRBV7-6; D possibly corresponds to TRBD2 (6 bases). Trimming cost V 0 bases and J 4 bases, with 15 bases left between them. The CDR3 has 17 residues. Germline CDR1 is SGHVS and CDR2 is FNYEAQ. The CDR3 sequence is CASSLARRGRSTGELFF. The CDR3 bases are TGTGCCAGCAGCTTAGCCCGGAGGGGACGAAGCACCGGGGAGCTGTTTTTT.

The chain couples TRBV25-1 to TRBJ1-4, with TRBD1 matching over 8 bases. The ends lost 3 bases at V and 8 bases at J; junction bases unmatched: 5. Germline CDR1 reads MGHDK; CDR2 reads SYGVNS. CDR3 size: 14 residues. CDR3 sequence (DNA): TGTGCCAGCAGTGACCCTCGACAGGGGGAAAAACTGTTTTTT. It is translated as CASSDPRQGEKLFF.

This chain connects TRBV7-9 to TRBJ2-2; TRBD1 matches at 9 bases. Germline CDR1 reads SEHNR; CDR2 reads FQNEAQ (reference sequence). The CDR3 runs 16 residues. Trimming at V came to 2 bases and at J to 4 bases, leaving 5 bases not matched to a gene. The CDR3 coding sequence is TGTGCCAGCAGCTTACGTGGGACAGGGTCCACCGGGGAGCTGTTTTTT. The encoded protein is CASSLRGTGSTGELFF.

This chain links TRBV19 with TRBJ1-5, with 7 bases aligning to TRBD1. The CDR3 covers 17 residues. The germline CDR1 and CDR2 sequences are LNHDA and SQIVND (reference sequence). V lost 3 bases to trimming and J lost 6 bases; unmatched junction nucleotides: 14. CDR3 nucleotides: TGTGCCAGTAGTATCCTAAGACAGGGACCCTTACCTCAGCCCCAGCATTTT. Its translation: CASSILRQGPLPQPQHF.

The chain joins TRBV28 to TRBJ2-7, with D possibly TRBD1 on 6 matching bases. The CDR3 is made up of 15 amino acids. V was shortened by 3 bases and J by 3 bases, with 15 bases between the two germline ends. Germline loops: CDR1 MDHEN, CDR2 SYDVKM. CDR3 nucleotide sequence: TGTGCCAGCAGTTTTGCAGGGGTTGTCTTCTACGAGCAGTACTTC. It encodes CASSFAGVVFYEQYF. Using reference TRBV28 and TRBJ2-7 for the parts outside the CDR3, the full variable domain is DVKVTQSSRYLVKRTGEKVFLECVQDMDHENMFWYRQDPGLGLRLIYFSYDVKMKEKGDIPEGYSVSREKKERFSLILESASTNQTSMYLCASSFAGVVFYEQYFGPGTRLTVT.

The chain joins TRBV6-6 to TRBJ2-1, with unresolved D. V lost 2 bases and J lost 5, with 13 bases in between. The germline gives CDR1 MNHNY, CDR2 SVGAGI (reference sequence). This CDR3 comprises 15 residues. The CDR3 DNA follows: TGTGCCAGCAGTTACCTTTATTTGCGCGACAATGAGCAGTTCTTC. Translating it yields CASSYLYLRDNEQFF.

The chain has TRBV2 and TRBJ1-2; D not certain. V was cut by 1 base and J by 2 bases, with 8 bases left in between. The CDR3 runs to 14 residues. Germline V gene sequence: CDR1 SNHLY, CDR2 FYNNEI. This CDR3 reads CASSEVTTNYGYTF. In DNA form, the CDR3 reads TGTGCCAGCAGTGAAGTAACTACCAACTATGGCTACACCTTC.

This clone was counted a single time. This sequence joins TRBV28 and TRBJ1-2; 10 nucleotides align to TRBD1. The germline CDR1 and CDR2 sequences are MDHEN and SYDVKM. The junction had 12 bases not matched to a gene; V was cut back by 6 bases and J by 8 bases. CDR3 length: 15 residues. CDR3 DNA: TGTGCCAGCAGATCGGGGACAGGGGCCTTTTCCGGCTACACCTTC. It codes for CASRSGTGAFSGYTF.

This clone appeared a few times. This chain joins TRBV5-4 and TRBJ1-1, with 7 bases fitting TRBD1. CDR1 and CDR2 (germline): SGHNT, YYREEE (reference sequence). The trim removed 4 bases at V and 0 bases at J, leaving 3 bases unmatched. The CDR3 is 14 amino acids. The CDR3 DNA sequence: TGTGCCAGCAGCCAGGGACAGCTGAACACTGAAGCTTTCTTT. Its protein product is CASSQGQLNTEAFF. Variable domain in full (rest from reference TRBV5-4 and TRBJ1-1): ETGVTQSPTHLIKTRGQQVTLRCSSQSGHNTVSWYQQALGQGPQFIFQYYREEENGRGNFPPRFSGLQFPNYSSELNVNALELDDSALYLCASSQGQLNTEAFFGQGTRLTVV.

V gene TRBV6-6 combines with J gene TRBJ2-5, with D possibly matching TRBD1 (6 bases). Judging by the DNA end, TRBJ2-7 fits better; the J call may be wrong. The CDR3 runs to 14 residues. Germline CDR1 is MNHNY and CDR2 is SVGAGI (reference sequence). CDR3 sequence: CASSLMGAADEQYF. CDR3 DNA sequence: TGTGCCAGCAGCCTCATGGGGGCGGCTGACGAGCAGTACTTC.

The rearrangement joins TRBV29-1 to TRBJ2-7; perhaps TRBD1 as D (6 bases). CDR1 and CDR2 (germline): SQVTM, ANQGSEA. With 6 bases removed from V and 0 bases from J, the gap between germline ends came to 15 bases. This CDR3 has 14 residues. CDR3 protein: CSVGGQKSSYEQYF. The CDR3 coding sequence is TGCAGCGTGGGTGGACAGAAGAGCTCCTACGAGCAGTACTTC.

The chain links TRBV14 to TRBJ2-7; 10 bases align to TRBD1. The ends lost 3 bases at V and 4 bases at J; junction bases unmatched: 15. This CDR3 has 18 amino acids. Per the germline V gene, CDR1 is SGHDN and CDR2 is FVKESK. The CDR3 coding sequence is TGTGCCAGCAGCCATTCCACACCGGGGACAGGGGTGCGGTACGAGCAGTACTTC. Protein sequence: CASSHSTPGTGVRYEQYF.

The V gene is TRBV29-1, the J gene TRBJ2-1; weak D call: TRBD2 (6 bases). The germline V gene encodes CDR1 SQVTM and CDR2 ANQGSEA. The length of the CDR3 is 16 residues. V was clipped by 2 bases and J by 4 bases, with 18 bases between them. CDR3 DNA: TGCAGCGTTGAATATCCGGGAGTGGCGCGGTACAATGAGCAGTTCTTC. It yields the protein CSVEYPGVARYNEQFF.

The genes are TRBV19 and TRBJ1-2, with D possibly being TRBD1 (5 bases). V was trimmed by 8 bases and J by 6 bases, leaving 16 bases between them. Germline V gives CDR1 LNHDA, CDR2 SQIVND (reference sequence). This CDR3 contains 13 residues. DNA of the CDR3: TGTGCCAGTGTTAGGCAGGGAATGGATGGCTACACCTTC. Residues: CASVRQGMDGYTF.

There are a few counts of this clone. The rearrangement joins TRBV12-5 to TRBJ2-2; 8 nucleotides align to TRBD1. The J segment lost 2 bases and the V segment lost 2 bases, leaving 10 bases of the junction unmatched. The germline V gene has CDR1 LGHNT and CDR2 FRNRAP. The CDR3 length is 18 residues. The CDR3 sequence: CASGLYPGTGVNTGELFF. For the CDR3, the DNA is TGTGCTAGTGGTTTGTACCCCGGGACAGGAGTTAACACCGGGGAGCTGTTTTTT.

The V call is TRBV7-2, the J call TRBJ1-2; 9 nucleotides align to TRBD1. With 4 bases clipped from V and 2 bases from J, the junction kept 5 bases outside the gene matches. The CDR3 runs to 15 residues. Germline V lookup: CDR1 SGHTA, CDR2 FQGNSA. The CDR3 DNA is TGTGCCAGCAGCTCGGACAGGGGCGGCAACTATGGCTACACCTTC. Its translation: CASSSDRGGNYGYTF.

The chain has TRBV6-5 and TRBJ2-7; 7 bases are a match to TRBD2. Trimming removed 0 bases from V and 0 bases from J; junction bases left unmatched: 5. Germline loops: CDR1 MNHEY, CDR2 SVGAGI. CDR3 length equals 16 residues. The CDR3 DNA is TGTGCCAGCAGTTACTCGGTCGGCGGGAGCTCCTACGAGCAGTACTTC. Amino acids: CASSYSVGGSSYEQYF.